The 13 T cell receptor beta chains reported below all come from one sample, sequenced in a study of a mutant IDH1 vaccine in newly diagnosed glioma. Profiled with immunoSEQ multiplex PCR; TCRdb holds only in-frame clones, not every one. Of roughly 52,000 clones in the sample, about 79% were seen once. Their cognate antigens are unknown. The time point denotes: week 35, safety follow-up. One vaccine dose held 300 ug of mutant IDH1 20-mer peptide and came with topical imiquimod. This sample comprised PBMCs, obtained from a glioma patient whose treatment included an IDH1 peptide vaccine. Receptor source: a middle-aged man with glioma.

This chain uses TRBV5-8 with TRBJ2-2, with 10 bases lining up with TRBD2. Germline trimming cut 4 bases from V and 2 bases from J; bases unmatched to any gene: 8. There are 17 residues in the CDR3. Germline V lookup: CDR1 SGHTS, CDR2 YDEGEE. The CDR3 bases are TGTGCCAGCAGCCGCTCCTCACTAGCGGGAAACACCGGGGAGCTGTTTTTT. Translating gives CASSRSSLAGNTGELFF.

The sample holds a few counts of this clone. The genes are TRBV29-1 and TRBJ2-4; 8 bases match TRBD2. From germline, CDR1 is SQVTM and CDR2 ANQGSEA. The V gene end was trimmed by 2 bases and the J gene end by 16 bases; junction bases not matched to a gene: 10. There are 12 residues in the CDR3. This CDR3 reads CSVETPKREKYF. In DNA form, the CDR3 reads TGCAGCGTTGAAACCCCCAAGCGGGAGAAATACTTC.

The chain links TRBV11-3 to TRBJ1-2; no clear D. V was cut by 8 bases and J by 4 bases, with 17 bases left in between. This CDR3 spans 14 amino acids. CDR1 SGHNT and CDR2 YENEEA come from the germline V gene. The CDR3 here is CASALEGFSYGYTF. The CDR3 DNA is TGTGCCAGCGCCTTAGAGGGTTTTTCCTATGGCTACACCTTC.

CDR3 bases: TGTGCCAGCAGCACCGTAGGGGAGACCCAGTACTTC. It translates to CASSTVGETQYF. The rearrangement uses TRBV7-2 and TRBJ2-5; D call uncertain. CDR3 length: 12 residues. V lost 5 bases to trimming and J lost 5 bases, with 9 bases between them. The germline V gene encodes CDR1 SGHTA and CDR2 FQGNSA.

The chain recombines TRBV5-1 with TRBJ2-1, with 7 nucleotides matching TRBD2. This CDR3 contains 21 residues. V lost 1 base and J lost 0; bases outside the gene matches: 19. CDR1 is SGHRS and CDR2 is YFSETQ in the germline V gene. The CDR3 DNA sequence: TGCGCCAGCAGCTTGATCCCCACTGGGCTAGCGGCCCAGAGCTCCTACAATGAGCAGTTCTTC. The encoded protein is CASSLIPTGLAAQSSYNEQFF.

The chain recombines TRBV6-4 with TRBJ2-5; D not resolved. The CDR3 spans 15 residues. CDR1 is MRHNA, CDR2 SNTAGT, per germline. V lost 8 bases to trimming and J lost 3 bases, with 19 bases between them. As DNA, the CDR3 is TGTGCCAGCTCCCACCGGGCTCGGCTCGAAGAGACCCAGTACTTC. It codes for CASSHRARLEETQYF.

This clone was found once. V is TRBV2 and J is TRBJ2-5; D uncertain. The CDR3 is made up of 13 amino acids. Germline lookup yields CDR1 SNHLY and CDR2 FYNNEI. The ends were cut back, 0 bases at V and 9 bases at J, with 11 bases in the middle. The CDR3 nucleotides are TGTGCCAGCAGTGAAGCCGAAGCAAGGGCCCAGTACTTC. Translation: CASSEAEARAQYF.

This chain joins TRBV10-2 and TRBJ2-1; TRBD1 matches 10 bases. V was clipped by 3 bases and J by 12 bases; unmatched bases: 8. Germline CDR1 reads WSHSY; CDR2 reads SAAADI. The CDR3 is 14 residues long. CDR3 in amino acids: CASSDPPRDRGQFF. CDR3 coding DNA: TGCGCCAGCAGTGACCCGCCCCGGGACAGGGGGCAGTTCTTC.

In DNA form, the CDR3 reads TGTGCCAGTAGAACGGGACACCGAATAAACTATGGCTACACCTTC. Translated, it gives CASRTGHRINYGYTF. The chain is built from TRBV19 and TRBJ1-2, with D possibly TRBD1 on 6 matching bases. Trimming cost V 6 bases and J 2 bases, with 16 bases left between them. Germline V lookup: CDR1 LNHDA, CDR2 SQIVND (reference sequence). This CDR3 spans 15 amino acids.

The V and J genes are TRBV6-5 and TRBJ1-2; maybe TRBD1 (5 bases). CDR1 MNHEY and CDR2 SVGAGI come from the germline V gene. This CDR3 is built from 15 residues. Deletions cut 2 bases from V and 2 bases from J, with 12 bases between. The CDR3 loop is CASSYTYRLNYGYTF. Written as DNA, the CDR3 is TGTGCCAGCAGTTACACTTACAGGCTGAACTATGGCTACACCTTC.

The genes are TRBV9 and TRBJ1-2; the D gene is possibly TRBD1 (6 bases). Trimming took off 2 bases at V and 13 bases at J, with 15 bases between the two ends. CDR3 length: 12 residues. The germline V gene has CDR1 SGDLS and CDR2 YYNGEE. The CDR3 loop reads CASSVEGGQRTF. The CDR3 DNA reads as TGTGCCAGCAGCGTCGAGGGGGGGCAGCGCACCTTC.

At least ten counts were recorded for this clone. DNA of the CDR3: TGTGCCAGCAGCTCGTTAAGTCGACACTACAATGAGCAGTTCTTC. Amino acid sequence: CASSSLSRHYNEQFF. The V call is TRBV7-9, the J call TRBJ2-1; D is undetermined. The CDR3 has 15 residues. The V gene lost 4 bases and the J gene lost 3 bases, with 13 bases spanning the gap. From germline, CDR1 is SEHNR and CDR2 FQNEAQ (reference sequence). Full variable domain (remainder filled in from reference TRBV7-9 and TRBJ2-1): DTGVSQNPRHKITKRGQNVTFRCDPISEHNRLYWYRQTLGQGPEFLTYFQNEAQLEKSRLLSDRFSAERPKGSFSTLEIQRTEQGDSAMYLCASSSLSRHYNEQFFGPGTRLTVL.

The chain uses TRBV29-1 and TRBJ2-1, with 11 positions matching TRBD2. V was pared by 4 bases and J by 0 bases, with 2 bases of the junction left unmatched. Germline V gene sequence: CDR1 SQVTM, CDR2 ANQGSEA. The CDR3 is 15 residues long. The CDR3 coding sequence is TGCAGCGTTGTCACTAGCGGGGGCTCCTACAATGAGCAGTTCTTC. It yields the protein CSVVTSGGSYNEQFF.